This T cell receptor beta chain comes out of a study of T cell repertoires in cytomegalovirus infection. Study-wide background: CMV epitopes that were recently identified and HLA-C-restricted were used alongside well-studied HLA-B-restricted ones. Notes on the study in general: Public TCR beta family frequency separated CMV-and-HLA carriers, including in an independent cohort. CMV-specific TCR beta clonotypes restricted by HLA-C dominated the ex vivo response.

This clonotype was counted between two and nine times. Its antigen is not known. TCRdb used MiXCR to reprocess the reads, holding one entry per CDR3 protein. The sample records roughly 78,000 distinct CDR3 sequences, 35% to 45% being singletons. Germline-derived CDR1 and CDR2 are MRHNA and SNTAGT. The CDR3 has 15 residues. Trimming took off 3 bases at V and 3 bases at J, with 11 bases between the two ends. The TCR was taken from a human donor in good health (CMV status not recorded). Some clones in this sample may be carry-over from other donors' samples. V is TRBV6-4 and J is TRBJ2-2; D is unclear. Sequenced material: CD8+ T cells from cultured PBMCs, taken from culture after CMV antigen stimulation. CDR3: CASSDGAAHTGELFF. The CDR3 region has the DNA TGTGCCAGCAGTGATGGCGCGGCTCACACCGGGGAGCTGTTTTTT.